This passage covers 16 T cell receptor beta chains from one sample sequenced in a study of blood T cell repertoires in COVID-19. Here immunoSEQ multiplex PCR was the method, and the copy in TCRdb shows in-frame clones only, minus some. The repertoire consists of roughly 140,000 clones, with 75% to 90% occurring once and the leading ten covering roughly 3.8%. Sequencing used PBMCs or T cells enriched from blood (not recorded which). The receptors derive from a man aged 45-60 years in a cohort exposed to, infected with or recovered from COVID-19 (not recorded which).

The rearrangement uses TRBV12-3 or TRBV12-4 and TRBJ2-7; the D gene is possibly TRBD1 (5 bases). The length of the CDR3 is 13 residues. V lost 7 bases, J lost 4 bases, and 14 bases lay in between. The CDR3 spells CASTIGHYYEQYF. Here the CDR3 DNA reads TGTGCCAGCACCATCGGACACTATTACGAGCAGTACTTC.

The CDR3 region is CASSGGTGYWGTYNSPLHF. The CDR3 DNA follows: TGTGCCAGTAGTGGTGGGACAGGGTACTGGGGGACCTATAATTCACCCCTCCACTTT. This rearrangement joins TRBV19 to TRBJ1-6; 9 nucleotides align to TRBD1. This CDR3 comprises 19 residues. CDR1 is LNHDA and CDR2 is SQIVND in the germline V gene (reference sequence). V shed 5 bases, J shed 2 bases, and the junction held 13 bases outside the gene matches.

This chain joins TRBV28 and TRBJ2-5, with 10 bases identical to TRBD2. The length of the CDR3 is 15 residues. Per germline, CDR1 MDHEN and CDR2 SYDVKM. Trimming took 5 bases from V and 4 from J; bases not matched to a gene: 7. The CDR3 spells CASSPGLAVGETQYF. CDR3 coding DNA: TGTGCCAGCAGTCCCGGACTAGCGGTCGGAGAGACCCAGTACTTC.

The CDR3 sequence: CASSLGRGGGPQETQYF. The CDR3 DNA sequence: TGTGCCAGCAGCTTAGGGCGGGGCGGGGGCCCCCAAGAGACCCAGTACTTC. The V and J genes are TRBV7-6 and TRBJ2-5; maybe TRBD2 (7 bases). Germline V gene sequence: CDR1 SGHVS, CDR2 FNYEAQ. Trimming cost V 1 base and J 1 base, with 16 bases left between them. This CDR3 is built from 17 residues.

The chain carries TRBV7-2 and TRBJ1-1; D unresolved. Trimming removed 3 bases at V and 7 bases at J, with 15 bases between. Germline CDR1 and CDR2: SGHTA and FQGNSA. This CDR3 has 14 amino acids. The DNA for the CDR3 is TGTGCCAGCAGCTTCGGGAATATGGCCAGTGAAGCTTTCTTT. This codes for CASSFGNMASEAFF.

The chain recombines TRBV29-1 with TRBJ1-2, with TRBD1 identical over 9 bases. This CDR3 contains 15 residues. With 3 bases clipped from V and 0 bases from J, the junction kept 5 bases outside the gene matches. Germline V gives CDR1 SQVTM, CDR2 ANQGSEA. This chain's CDR3 is CSVDLGTGPNYGYTF. The CDR3 DNA reads TGCAGCGTTGACCTCGGGACAGGGCCTAACTATGGCTACACCTTC.

V and J are TRBV4-3 and TRBJ2-4; TRBD2 agrees at 10 bases. V dropped 0 bases and J dropped 4; count of bases not matched to a gene: 9. This CDR3 has 18 amino acids. Germline CDR1 reads LGHNA; CDR2 reads YSLEER. CDR3 sequence reads: CASSQDRRGSGGKNIQYF. DNA of the CDR3: TGCGCCAGCAGCCAAGATCGGAGGGGTAGCGGGGGGAAAAACATTCAGTACTTC.

The chain's CDR3 is CAPWLRLLGNTEAFF. The CDR3 DNA is TGTGCCCCCTGGCTCAGGTTATTGGGGAACACTGAAGCTTTCTTT. The chain couples TRBV7-8 to TRBJ1-1; D is ambiguous. The CDR3 covers 15 residues. CDR1 and CDR2 from the germline V gene are SGHVS and FQNEAQ. The V end lost 11 bases, the J end lost 1 base, and 20 bases lay between the germline ends.

This chain links TRBV3-1 (or the pseudogene TRBV3-2) with TRBJ2-3; 11 bases are a match to TRBD2. Germline lookup yields CDR1 LGHDT and CDR2 YNNKEL (reference sequence). V lost 4 bases to trimming and J lost 6 bases; unmatched junction nucleotides: 9. The CDR3 runs to 16 residues. CDR3 DNA sequence: TGTGCCAGCAGCCGCCGGGGACTAGCGGTCTTGGATACGCAGTATTTT. It specifies CASSRRGLAVLDTQYF.

CDR3 sequence: CASSFGTSGGVEQYF. CDR3 sequence (DNA): TGTGCCAGCAGCTTCGGGACTAGCGGTGGAGTCGAGCAGTACTTC. This chain joins TRBV3-1 (or the pseudogene TRBV3-2) and TRBJ2-7; 11 bases map to TRBD2. The CDR3 has 15 amino acids. Germline V gene sequence: CDR1 LGHDT, CDR2 YNNKEL (reference sequence). The V and J ends lost 5 bases and 6 bases, in that order; junction bases with no gene match: 9.

This rearrangement joins TRBV10-3 to TRBJ2-7; D not certain. The ends were cut back, 4 bases at V and 4 bases at J, with 8 bases in the middle. The CDR3 has 12 amino acids. Germline V lookup: CDR1 ENHRY, CDR2 SYGVKD. The CDR3 loop is CAISVSDYEQYF. The CDR3 bases are TGTGCCATCAGTGTTTCAGATTACGAGCAGTACTTC.

The chain couples TRBV30 to TRBJ1-4; the D is unclear. The CDR3 contains 14 residues. Germline values: CDR1 GTSNPN, CDR2 SVGIG (reference sequence). Trimming removed 0 bases from V and 8 bases from J, with 13 bases in between. This CDR3 reads CAWSVNSGREKLFF. The CDR3 DNA reads as TGTGCCTGGAGTGTAAACAGTGGTAGGGAAAAACTGTTTTTT.

This chain links TRBV24-1 with TRBJ2-7, with D possibly matching TRBD1 (5 bases). Looked up from germline, CDR1 is KGHDR and CDR2 is SFDVKD. V was cut by 1 base and J by 6 bases, with 9 bases left in between. The CDR3 is made up of 13 amino acids. This CDR3 is CATSDFQGTEQYF. The CDR3 coding sequence is TGTGCCACCAGTGATTTCCAGGGTACCGAGCAGTACTTC.

The chain is built from TRBV7-9 and TRBJ1-2; D might be TRBD1 (6 bases). This CDR3 spans 14 amino acids. CDR1 and CDR2 from the germline V gene are SEHNR and FQNEAQ (reference sequence). V was cut by 5 bases and J by 2 bases, with 12 bases left in between. The CDR3 sequence is CASSQGRGNYGYTF. As DNA, the CDR3 is TGTGCCAGCAGCCAGGGCAGGGGAAACTATGGCTACACCTTC.

V is TRBV7-8 and J is TRBJ2-7, with 8 bases lining up with TRBD1. V was pared by 3 bases and J by 2 bases, with 15 bases of the junction left unmatched. The CDR3 has 18 residues. Germline values: CDR1 SGHVS, CDR2 FQNEAQ. The CDR3 sequence is CASSLAGGKAGQPYEQYF. For the CDR3, the DNA is TGTGCCAGCAGCTTGGCAGGGGGCAAAGCGGGCCAACCCTACGAGCAGTACTTC.

The CDR3 here is CALGQRLFGEQYF. DNA of the CDR3: TGTGCCTTGGGACAGCGATTATTTGGCGAGCAGTACTTC. The chain recombines TRBV30 with TRBJ2-7, with 7 bases that match TRBD1. The V gene end was trimmed by 7 bases and the J gene end by 6 bases; junction bases not matched to a gene: 12. CDR3 length: 13 amino acids. Germline CDR1 GTSNPN, CDR2 SVGIG (reference sequence).